The sequence of this T cell receptor (beta chain) was determined in a study of patients and donors after allogeneic stem cell transplantation. Per the germline V gene, CDR1 is MGHRA and CDR2 is YSYEKL. The CDR3 extends over 16 amino acids. Between the trimmed V and J ends, which lost 0 bases and 8 bases, there was a span of 16 bases. TCRdb independently ran MiXCR on the RT-PCR reads; one entry per CDR3 protein. The data show fewer than 500,000 distinct CDR3 sequences, 16% seen once. The sequence was collected from a human donor who was either an allogeneic HSCT recipient or a stem cell or donor lymphocyte infusion donor (not recorded which). It is not recorded whose cells these are; they may come from a transplant donor. The rearrangement links TRBV4-1 to TRBJ1-4, with D tentatively TRBD1 (6 bases). Specimen: blood, either unsorted or a sorted T cell fraction (not recorded which). The CDR3 spells CASSQELVGAREKLFF. The CDR3 bases are TGCGCCAGCAGCCAAGAGTTGGTGGGGGCGCGAGAAAAACTGTTTTTT.